Listed here are 4 T cell receptor beta chains from one sample, sequenced in a study of cytomegalovirus exposure and HLA in healthy donors (dated by TCRdb to 2015 to 2018). Library creation used the immunoSEQ multiplex PCR assay. Entries here come from immuneACCESS through TCRdb and include only in-frame sequences with V and J called. Some clones fail to appear in such tables; in the studies checked, an unresolved V gene covers under half of the shortfall, and the cause of the remainder is unknown. This sample is represented by some 70,000 clones; around four fifths of them were singletons. Of the sample, about 3% falls within the top ten clones. Sequencing used PBMCs. The source of these receptors is a young man in good health and CMV-seronegative.

The V call is TRBV29-1, the J call TRBJ2-5; TRBD1 agrees at 10 bases. The CDR3 contains 15 residues. Trimming took 5 bases from V and 4 from J; bases not matched to a gene: 10. The V gene's germline CDR1 is SQVTM and CDR2 ANQGSEA. The CDR3 DNA follows: TGCAGCGTTTCGTGGGTGACAGGGGGCCGAGAGACCCAGTACTTC. It codes for CSVSWVTGGRETQYF.

The CDR3 here is CASGFEIADTQYF. The CDR3 DNA follows: TGTGCTAGTGGTTTCGAGATCGCAGATACGCAGTATTTT. V is TRBV12-5 and J is TRBJ2-3; D unresolved. Trimming stripped 3 bases from V and 4 bases from J, with 8 bases between. The CDR3 spans 13 residues. CDR1 and CDR2 (germline): LGHNT, FRNRAP.

This clone has a handful of counts. The CDR3 bases are TGTGCCAGTAGTACCACTTATTCAACTAGCGGGCTGTACGAGCAGTACGTC. This sequence encodes CASSTTYSTSGLYEQYV. V is TRBV19 and J is TRBJ2-7, with 9 bases identical to TRBD2. The CDR3 runs 17 residues. The V and J ends lost 4 bases and 4 bases, in that order; junction bases with no gene match: 14. Germline assignment: CDR1 LNHDA and CDR2 SQIVND (reference sequence).

V is TRBV6-5 and J is TRBJ2-7; D is ambiguous. CDR3 size: 13 residues. V was cut by 4 bases and J by 4 bases, with 11 bases left in between. The germline V gene has CDR1 MNHEY and CDR2 SVGAGI. Here the CDR3 DNA reads TGTGCCAGCAGTTCCCCGTTTAGTTACGAGCAGTACTTC. Translating gives CASSSPFSYEQYF.